Listed below are T cell receptor beta chains from one sample, sequenced in a study of cytomegalovirus exposure and HLA in healthy donors. The protocol was immunoSEQ multiplex PCR, while the TCRdb copy is restricted to in-frame clones and leaves out a portion. In the table there are 40,000 to 55,000 clones, more than 65% of which are singletons. Sample: PBMCs. The receptors were sampled from a woman in her forties or fifties in good health and CMV-seronegative. Both conserved end residues are part of each CDR3. D genes are given only for firm matches. Clone size is stated in some rows and not others, as once, few, many or a class when expanded.

size: few; J: TRBJ2-3; V: TRBV7-3; D: NA; DNA: TGTGCCAGCAGCTTAAGGGGCTCACAGGGTACGCAGTATTTT; CDR3: CASSLRGSQGTQYF
size: few; J: TRBJ2-7; V: TRBV28; D: NA; DNA: TGTGCCAGCAGTTTCCCTGGACAGAGCTCCTACGAGCAGTACTTC; CDR3: CASSFPGQSSYEQYF
size: NA; J: TRBJ2-1; V: TRBV7-9; D: NA; DNA: TGTGCCAGCAGCCCCCCCAGGGGAAGTGGGAATGAGCAGTTCTTC; CDR3: CASSPPRGSGNEQFF
size: NA; J: TRBJ2-7; V: TRBV5-5; D: NA; DNA: TGTGCCAGCAGCTTCCAGACAGAACCCTACGAGCAGTACTTC; CDR3: CASSFQTEPYEQYF
size: once; J: TRBJ1-4; V: TRBV30; D: TRBD1; DNA: TGTGCCTGGAGTACGACAGGGTATAATGAAAAACTGTTTTTT; CDR3: CAWSTTGYNEKLFF
size: few; J: TRBJ1-4; V: TRBV6-5; D: NA; DNA: TGTGCCAGCAGTCAGGGGCCTAATGAAAAACTGTTTTTT; CDR3: CASSQGPNEKLFF
size: NA; J: TRBJ2-1; V: TRBV15; D: NA; DNA: TGTGCCACCAGCAGAGACAGGGGCTCCTACAATGAGCAGTTCTTC; CDR3: CATSRDRGSYNEQFF
size: NA; J: TRBJ2-3; V: TRBV18; D: TRBD2; DNA: TGTGCCAGCTCGACTAGCTCTAGCACAGATACGCAGTATTTT; CDR3: CASSTSSSTDTQYF
size: NA; J: TRBJ2-1; V: TRBV4-2; D: TRBD2; DNA: TGTGCCAGCAGCCAAGGGGAAGCGTACCAGGGCGGGAGGGGGGACGAGCAGTTCTTC; CDR3: CASSQGEAYQGGRGDEQFF
size: NA; J: TRBJ2-3; V: TRBV7-8; D: TRBD2; DNA: TGTGCCAGCAGCCTAGGGCTGGCGGGAGGGCGAAGGGATACGCAGTATTTT; CDR3: CASSLGLAGGRRDTQYF
size: NA; J: TRBJ2-3; V: TRBV2; D: NA; DNA: TGTGCCAGCAGCTCGTCGACTCGAACTAGCACAGATACGCAGTATTTT; CDR3: CASSSSTRTSTDTQYF
size: NA; J: TRBJ2-5; V: TRBV5-4; D: TRBD2; DNA: TGTGCCAGCAGCGTCACTAGCGGTCTTAGGGAAGAGACCCAGTACTTC; CDR3: CASSVTSGLREETQYF
size: NA; J: TRBJ1-5; V: TRBV5-1; D: NA; DNA: TGCGCCAGCAGACAGGGCGTGAGTTCCAATCAGCCCCAGCATTTT; CDR3: CASRQGVSSNQPQHF
size: NA; J: TRBJ1-4; V: TRBV5-1; D: NA; DNA: TGCGCCAGCAGCTCGGAGTTAACAGGGTTTGCAACTAATGAAAAACTGTTTTTT; CDR3: CASSSELTGFATNEKLFF
size: NA; J: TRBJ1-1; V: TRBV6-1; D: NA; DNA: TGTGCCAGCAGAGTCAGGGAAGCTTTCTTT; CDR3: CASRVREAFF
size: NA; J: TRBJ2-7; V: TRBV4-1; D: TRBD2; DNA: TGCGCCAGCTTGGGACTAGATTCCTACGAGCAGTACTTC; CDR3: CASLGLDSYEQYF
size: once; J: TRBJ1-2; V: TRBV29-1; D: NA; DNA: TGCAGCGTCAGCGGGGGGTCGCGGGGCTACACCTTC; CDR3: CSVSGGSRGYTF
size: NA; J: TRBJ2-4; V: TRBV12-5; D: TRBD1; DNA: TGTGCTAGTGGTTTGCCTCCCGGGACAGGGGATCCCTTC; CDR3: CASGLPPGTGDPF
size: NA; J: TRBJ2-2; V: TRBV11-3; D: TRBD1; DNA: TGTGCCAGCAGTACCGGGACAGCGAACACCGGGGAGCTGTTTTTT; CDR3: CASSTGTANTGELFF
size: NA; J: TRBJ2-1; V: TRBV19; D: TRBD2; DNA: TGTGCCAGTAGTATAGATCGGAGCGGGACTTACAATGAGCAGTTCTTC; CDR3: CASSIDRSGTYNEQFF
size: NA; J: TRBJ1-1; V: TRBV2; D: NA; DNA: TGTGCCAGCAGTCCAGGGGAGGGGAACACTGAAGCTTTCTTT; CDR3: CASSPGEGNTEAFF
size: once; J: TRBJ1-5; V: TRBV10-3; D: TRBD1; DNA: TGTGCCATCAGTGGGGACAGGGGGAATCAGCCCCAGCATTTT; CDR3: CAISGDRGNQPQHF
size: NA; J: TRBJ1-3; V: TRBV19; D: NA; DNA: TGTGCCAGTACCCGGACAGCTGGAAACACCATATATTTT; CDR3: CASTRTAGNTIYF
size: NA; J: TRBJ2-2; V: TRBV7-8; D: NA; DNA: TGTGCCAGCAGCTTAGAGTCGATGCCGGGGAACACCGGGGAGCTGTTTTTT; CDR3: CASSLESMPGNTGELFF
size: once; J: TRBJ1-4; V: TRBV6-6; D: TRBD1; DNA: TGTGCCAGCAGTACCGGGACAGGGCAAGAAAAACTGTTTTTT; CDR3: CASSTGTGQEKLFF
size: NA; J: TRBJ2-7; V: TRBV30; D: NA; DNA: TGTGCCTGGAGTGTGAGTCAGCTACGAGGGCAGTACTTC; CDR3: CAWSVSQLRGQYF
size: NA; J: TRBJ1-3; V: TRBV4-2; D: NA; DNA: TGTGCCAGCAGCCAAGAGGGTCGGGGGGGAAACACCATATATTTT; CDR3: CASSQEGRGGNTIYF
size: few; J: TRBJ2-7; V: TRBV7-9; D: NA; DNA: TGTGCCAGCAGCTTGAGCGATCGCGAGCAGTACTTC; CDR3: CASSLSDREQYF
size: NA; J: TRBJ2-1; V: TRBV30; D: NA; DNA: TGTGCCTGGAGTGTACTAGCTGGGGCCAATGAGCAGTTCTTC; CDR3: CAWSVLAGANEQFF
size: NA; J: TRBJ2-6; V: TRBV6-6; D: TRBD1; DNA: TGTGCCAGCAGTTGGACAGGGTCCGGGGCCAACGTCCTGACTTTC; CDR3: CASSWTGSGANVLTF
size: NA; J: TRBJ1-1; V: TRBV28; D: TRBD1; DNA: TGTGCCAGCAGTTTATCCACAGGGGGCGCGGGGAACACTGAAGCTTTCTTT; CDR3: CASSLSTGGAGNTEAFF
size: NA; J: TRBJ1-1; V: TRBV28; D: TRBD1; DNA: TGTGCCAGCAGTTCTCCGGGACAGGGGAGGAACACTGAAGCTTTCTTT; CDR3: CASSSPGQGRNTEAFF
size: NA; J: TRBJ2-2; V: TRBV7-9; D: TRBD2; DNA: TGTGCCAGCACTGCGGGAGGGTTGGAAACCGGGGAGCTGTTTTTT; CDR3: CASTAGGLETGELFF
size: NA; J: TRBJ1-1; V: TRBV6-5; D: NA; DNA: TGTGCCAGCTACCGGGTTCCCCGAGCTTTCTTT; CDR3: CASYRVPRAFF
size: NA; J: TRBJ2-5; V: TRBV18; D: NA; DNA: TGTGCCAGCTCACCACCGGAGGGAGAGACCCAGTACTTC; CDR3: CASSPPEGETQYF
size: few; J: TRBJ2-3; V: TRBV19; D: NA; DNA: TGTGCCAGTAATATAGCCCTATCTAGCACAGATACGCAGTATTTT; CDR3: CASNIALSSTDTQYF
size: NA; J: TRBJ1-1; V: TRBV7-6; D: NA; DNA: TGTGCCAGCAGCCCGACACTGAACACTGAAGCTTTCTTT; CDR3: CASSPTLNTEAFF
size: NA; J: TRBJ2-2; V: TRBV5-1; D: TRBD1; DNA: TGCGCCAGCCACGGGACAGGGGGCCGTTTGAGTACCGGGGAGCTGTTTTTT; CDR3: CASHGTGGRLSTGELFF
size: few; J: TRBJ2-2; V: TRBV19; D: TRBD1; DNA: TGTGCCACCGGGACAGGGGTCCCGAACACCGGGGAGCTGTTTTTT; CDR3: CATGTGVPNTGELFF
size: NA; J: TRBJ1-5; V: TRBV28; D: TRBD1; DNA: TGTGCCAGCAGTCGCACAGGGGGAGTGGGCAATCAGCCCCAGCATTTT; CDR3: CASSRTGGVGNQPQHF
size: NA; J: TRBJ1-5; V: TRBV11-2; D: NA; DNA: TGTGCCAGCAGCTTTTTAAACAATCAGCCCCAGCATTTT; CDR3: CASSFLNNQPQHF
size: NA; J: TRBJ2-7; V: TRBV28; D: TRBD2; DNA: TGTGCCAGCAGTGAGACAGGGCCTTGGACTAGCGGGAGTTGGAGACAGTACTTC; CDR3: CASSETGPWTSGSWRQYF
size: NA; J: TRBJ2-1; V: TRBV30; D: NA; DNA: TGTGCCTGGAGTGTACAGGGCCCTGGGGAGCAGTTCTTC; CDR3: CAWSVQGPGEQFF
size: NA; J: TRBJ1-1; V: TRBV7-9; D: NA; DNA: TGTGCCAGCAGCTTCGAGGTAGCAGCAGTAGAAGCTTTCTTT; CDR3: CASSFEVAAVEAFF
size: NA; J: TRBJ2-7; V: TRBV11-2; D: NA; DNA: TGTGCCAGCAGATACGACGGACTCTACGAGCAGTACTTC; CDR3: CASRYDGLYEQYF
size: NA; J: TRBJ1-6; V: TRBV2; D: TRBD1; DNA: TGTGCCAGCCTCATCCCTGGACAGGCCGTCCCCTATAATTCACCCCTCCACTTT; CDR3: CASLIPGQAVPYNSPLHF
size: NA; J: TRBJ1-2; V: TRBV28; D: TRBD1; DNA: TGTGCCAGCAGCCCACCCAGGGGGACAAACTATGGCTACACCTTC; CDR3: CASSPPRGTNYGYTF
size: NA; J: TRBJ1-1; V: TRBV9; D: NA; DNA: TGTGCCAGCAGCGTCGGACAAACTGAAGCTTTCTTT; CDR3: CASSVGQTEAFF
size: NA; J: TRBJ1-1; V: TRBV7-2; D: TRBD1; DNA: TGTGCCAGCAGCCGGACAGGGGAAGTAGCTTTCTTT; CDR3: CASSRTGEVAFF
size: NA; J: TRBJ1-2; V: TRBV5-1; D: NA; DNA: TGCGCCAGCAGCTTGGTTACAGCTAACTATGGCTACACCTTC; CDR3: CASSLVTANYGYTF
size: NA; J: TRBJ1-5; V: TRBV28; D: TRBD1; DNA: TGTGCCAGCAGTTCCCCCGGACAGGTTTATAAGCCCCAGCATTTT; CDR3: CASSSPGQVYKPQHF
size: NA; J: TRBJ2-5; V: TRBV7-8; D: NA; DNA: TGTGCCAGCAGCTCTCAGGGGGAGACCCAGTACTTC; CDR3: CASSSQGETQYF
size: NA; J: TRBJ2-5; V: TRBV9; D: NA; DNA: TGTGCCAGCAGCGCCGGACTTCTCGGTGAGACCCAGTACTTC; CDR3: CASSAGLLGETQYF
size: NA; J: TRBJ1-5; V: TRBV10-3; D: TRBD1; DNA: TGTGCCATCAGTGTGGGGGACAGAGGCAATCAGCCCCAGCATTTT; CDR3: CAISVGDRGNQPQHF
size: NA; J: TRBJ2-2; V: TRBV7-2; D: NA; DNA: TGTGCCAGCAGCTTCTGGCAGGGGAACACCGGGGAGCTGTTTTTT; CDR3: CASSFWQGNTGELFF
size: NA; J: TRBJ2-6; V: TRBV7-2; D: NA; DNA: TGTGCCAGCAGCTTAACAACGTATGGGGCCAACGTCCTGACTTTC; CDR3: CASSLTTYGANVLTF
size: few; J: TRBJ1-1; V: TRBV2; D: TRBD1; DNA: TGTGCCAGCATCGGATGGGACAGGGCTAGAATGAACACTGAAGCTTTCTTT; CDR3: CASIGWDRARMNTEAFF